Listed below are T cell receptor beta chains from one sample, sequenced in a study of blood T cell repertoires in COVID-19. Method: immunoSEQ multiplex PCR; TCRdb's copy keeps in-frame clones and lacks some. This sample carries hundreds of thousands of clones, 75% to 90% of them seen once, and the ten largest clones take about 1%. Sequencing used PBMCs or T cells enriched from blood (not recorded which). The source is a man younger than 35 who had recovered from COVID-19. CDR3s include the opening cysteine and the closing phenylalanine or tryptophan. The order of the fields is V gene, CDR3 protein.

V: TRBV6-6
CDR3: CASRQTGFSGNTIYF

V: TRBV28
CDR3: CASRGLSTEAFF

V: TRBV5-6
CDR3: CASSLGIRGTEAFF

V: TRBV6-5
CDR3: CASRKDRYGNQPQHF

V: TRBV15
CDR3: CATSRDRSSYNEQFF

V: TRBV5-6
CDR3: CASSEGLAGGLSGELFF

V: TRBV7-3
CDR3: CASSYSGNEQFF

V: TRBV9
CDR3: CASSVAVGVKTGELFF

V: TRBV11-3
CDR3: CASSLGPFDTQYF

V: TRBV15
CDR3: CATSRDGGTSNEKLFF

V: TRBV6-6
CDR3: CASSYLRVGNQPQHF

V: TRBV5-1
CDR3: CASSEGQTYNYGYTF

V: TRBV9
CDR3: CASSAGGHSSGNTIYF

V: TRBV7-9
CDR3: CASMTGGDYGYTF

V: TRBV5-1
CDR3: CASSFAAGTGGNTIYF

V: TRBV12-3/TRBV12-4
CDR3: CASSLQGVYGYTF

V: TRBV2
CDR3: CASSEAGSGYNEKLFF

V: TRBV10-3
CDR3: CAISDPTSGGADEQFF

V: TRBV28
CDR3: CASRAGWTEAFF

V: TRBV4-1
CDR3: CASSPWGVGNQPQHF

V: TRBV19
CDR3: CASSMVGAATGELFF

V: TRBV2
CDR3: CASRQEGTNGYTF

V: TRBV29-1
CDR3: CSGLHRGSAGYTF

V: TRBV5-4
CDR3: CASSLPGSGELFF

V: TRBV28
CDR3: CASRTGQGVTEAFF

V: TRBV28
CDR3: CASSPGGVSGNTIYF

V: TRBV7-8
CDR3: CASSLDRKETQYF

V: TRBV28
CDR3: CASSLMGRDRPYTNTGELFF

V: TRBV5-1
CDR3: CASSSRQGVAEAFF

V: TRBV1
CDR3: CTSRGTRSYEQYF

V: TRBV4-1
CDR3: CASSQDLTVNYGYTF

V: TRBV27
CDR3: CASSAGGENQPQHF

V: TRBV6-1
CDR3: CASSEAQGRDGYTF

V: TRBV6-1
CDR3: CASSGGTSQNTGELFF

V: TRBV14
CDR3: CASSEAWETQYF

V: TRBV11-3
CDR3: CASHCYTF

V: TRBV7-8
CDR3: CASSPLLHLGGDTGELFF

V: TRBV7-9
CDR3: CASSLSVSYNEQFF

V: TRBV9
CDR3: CASSVGQNNYGYTF

V: TRBV27
CDR3: CASSRTTISYNEQFF

V: TRBV14
CDR3: CASSQDRGTGSFAEAFF

V: TRBV12-5
CDR3: CACRVSGEQYF

V: TRBV7-2
CDR3: CASSSLSKNEQFF

V: TRBV11-2
CDR3: CASSYGYEQYF

V: TRBV7-3
CDR3: CASSFTSGGLKTQYF

V: TRBV19
CDR3: CASSDSATNEKLFF

V: TRBV7-2
CDR3: CASSFPVPSLNTEAFF

V: TRBV6-5
CDR3: CASSEGNLGYEQYF

V: TRBV28
CDR3: CASLQDNSNQPQHF

V: TRBV9
CDR3: CASSRQGNYEQYF

V: TRBV19
CDR3: CASSQSGNSNQPQHF

V: TRBV7-2
CDR3: CASSLATGGSNQPQHF